This record covers a single TCR beta chain. These data are taken from a study of blood T cell repertoires in COVID-19. Study-wide context: In each case, the material was cDNA or gDNA derived from T cells, B-cell-depleted T cells, or PBMCs.

Authors' processing steps: Nucleated cell number was recorded as an estimate derived from reference gene primer amplification. Repertoires were generated with immunoSEQ multiplex PCR, while TCRdb's copy carries only in-frame clones and drops some. The V and J calls and clone size come from that table; D and trimming were worked out from the DNA. The data show about 110,000 clones, with 82% seen just once and about 17% held by the top ten. The sample consisted of peripheral blood. The sequence was obtained from an older woman with acute or convalescent COVID-19.

The CDR3 DNA reads TGTGCCAGCAGTGAATCAGGGGGAGACACTGAAGCTTTCTTT. This sequence encodes CASSESGGDTEAFF. The rearrangement links TRBV2 to TRBJ1-1; 7 bases are shared with TRBD1. The V and J ends lost 2 bases and 3 bases, in that order; junction bases with no gene match: 3. There are 14 residues in the CDR3. Germline V CDR1 and CDR2: SNHLY, FYNNEI.